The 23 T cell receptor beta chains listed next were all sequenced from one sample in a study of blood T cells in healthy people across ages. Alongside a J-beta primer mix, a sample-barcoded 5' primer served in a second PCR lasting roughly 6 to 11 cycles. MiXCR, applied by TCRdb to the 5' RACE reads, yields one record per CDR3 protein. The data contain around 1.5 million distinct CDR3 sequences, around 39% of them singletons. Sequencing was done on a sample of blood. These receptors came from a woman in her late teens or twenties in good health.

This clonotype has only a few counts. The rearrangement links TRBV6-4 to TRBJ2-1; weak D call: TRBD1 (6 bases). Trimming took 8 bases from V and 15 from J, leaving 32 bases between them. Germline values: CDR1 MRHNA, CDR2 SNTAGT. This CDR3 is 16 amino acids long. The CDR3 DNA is TGTGCCAGCTCTCCCGGACAGAACCCAGGGAATGATCGATGGTTCTTC. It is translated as CASSPGQNPGNDRWFF.

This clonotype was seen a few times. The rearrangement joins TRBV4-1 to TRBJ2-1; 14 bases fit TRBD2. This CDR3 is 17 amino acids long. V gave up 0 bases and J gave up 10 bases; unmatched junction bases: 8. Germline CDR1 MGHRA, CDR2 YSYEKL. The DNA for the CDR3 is TGCGCCAGCAGCCAAGACCCGAGACTAGCGGGAGGGAACGAGCAGTTCTTC. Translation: CASSQDPRLAGGNEQFF.

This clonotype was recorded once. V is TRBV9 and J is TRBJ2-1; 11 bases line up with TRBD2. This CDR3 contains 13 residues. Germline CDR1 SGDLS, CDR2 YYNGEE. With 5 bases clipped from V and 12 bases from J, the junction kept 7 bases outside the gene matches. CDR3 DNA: TGTGCCAGCAGTAGCGGGGGGGCAAGTGGGCAGTTCTTC. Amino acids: CASSSGGASGQFF.

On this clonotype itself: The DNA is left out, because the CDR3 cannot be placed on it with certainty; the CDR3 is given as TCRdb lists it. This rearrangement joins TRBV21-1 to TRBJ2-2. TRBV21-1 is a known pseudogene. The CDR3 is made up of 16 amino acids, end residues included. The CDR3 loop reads CASRAAFGVGTGELFF.

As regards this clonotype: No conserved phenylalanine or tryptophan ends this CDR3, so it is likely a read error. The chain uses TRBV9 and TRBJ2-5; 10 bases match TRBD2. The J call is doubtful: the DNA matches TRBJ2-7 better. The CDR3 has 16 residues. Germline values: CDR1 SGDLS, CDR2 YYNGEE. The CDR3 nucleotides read TGTGCCAGCAGCGTAGTGGCTAGCGGGGGCCTGGACGAGCAGTACTAC. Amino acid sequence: CASSVVASGGLDEQYY.

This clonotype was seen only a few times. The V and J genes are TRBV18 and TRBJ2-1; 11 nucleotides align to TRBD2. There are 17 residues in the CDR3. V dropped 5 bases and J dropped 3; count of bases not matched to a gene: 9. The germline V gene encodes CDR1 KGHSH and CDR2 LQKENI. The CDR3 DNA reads TGTGCCAGCTCAGCAAAGTTAGCGGGGGGGGTCTACAATGAGCAGTTCTTC. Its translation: CASSAKLAGGVYNEQFF.

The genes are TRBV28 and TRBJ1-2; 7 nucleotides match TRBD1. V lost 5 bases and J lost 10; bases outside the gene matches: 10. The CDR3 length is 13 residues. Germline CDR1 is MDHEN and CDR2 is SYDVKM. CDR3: CASSTYGTASYTF. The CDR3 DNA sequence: TGTGCCAGCAGTACATACGGGACAGCCTCCTACACCTTC.

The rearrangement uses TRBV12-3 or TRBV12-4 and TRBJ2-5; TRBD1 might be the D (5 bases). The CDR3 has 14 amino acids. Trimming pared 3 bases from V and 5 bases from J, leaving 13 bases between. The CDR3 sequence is CASSFPGLEETQYF. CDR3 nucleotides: TGTGCCAGCAGTTTTCCAGGGCTGGAGGAGACCCAGTACTTC.

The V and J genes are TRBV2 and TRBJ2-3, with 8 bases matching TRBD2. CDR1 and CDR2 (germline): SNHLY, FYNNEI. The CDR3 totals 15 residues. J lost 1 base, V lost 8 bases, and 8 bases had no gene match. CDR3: CASPLRAGGTDTQYF. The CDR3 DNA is TGTGCCAGCCCCCTCCGAGCGGGAGGCACAGATACGCAGTATTTT.

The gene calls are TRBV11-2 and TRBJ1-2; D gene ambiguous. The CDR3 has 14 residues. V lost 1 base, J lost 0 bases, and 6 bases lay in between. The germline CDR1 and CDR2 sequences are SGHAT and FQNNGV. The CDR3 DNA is TGTGCCAGCAGCTTAGGTGTTGCTAACTATGGCTACACCTTC. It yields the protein CASSLGVANYGYTF.

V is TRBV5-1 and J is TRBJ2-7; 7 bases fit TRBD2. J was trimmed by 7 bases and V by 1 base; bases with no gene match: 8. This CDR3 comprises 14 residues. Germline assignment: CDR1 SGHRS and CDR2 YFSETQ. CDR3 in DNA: TGCGCCAGCAGCTTGAGACTAGCTAGCAATGAGCAGTACTTC. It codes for CASSLRLASNEQYF.

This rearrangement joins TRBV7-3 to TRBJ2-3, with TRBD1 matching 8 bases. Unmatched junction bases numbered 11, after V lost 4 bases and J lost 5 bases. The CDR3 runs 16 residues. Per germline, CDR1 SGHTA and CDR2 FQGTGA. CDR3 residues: CASSSTGATGEDTQYF. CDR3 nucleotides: TGTGCCAGCAGCTCGACAGGGGCCACTGGGGAAGATACGCAGTATTTT.

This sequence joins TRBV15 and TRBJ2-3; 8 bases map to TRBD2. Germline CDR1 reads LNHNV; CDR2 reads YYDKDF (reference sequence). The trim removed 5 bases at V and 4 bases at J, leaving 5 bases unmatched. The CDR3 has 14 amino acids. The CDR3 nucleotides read TGTGCCACCAGCGGGAGCGGGGGCGCAGATACGCAGTATTTT. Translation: CATSGSGGADTQYF.

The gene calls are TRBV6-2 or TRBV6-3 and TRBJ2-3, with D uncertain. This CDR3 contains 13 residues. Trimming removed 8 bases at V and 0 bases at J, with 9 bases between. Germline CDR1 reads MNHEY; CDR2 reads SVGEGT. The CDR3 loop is CASGYPSTDTQYF. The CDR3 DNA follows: TGTGCCAGCGGGTACCCTAGCACAGATACGCAGTATTTT.

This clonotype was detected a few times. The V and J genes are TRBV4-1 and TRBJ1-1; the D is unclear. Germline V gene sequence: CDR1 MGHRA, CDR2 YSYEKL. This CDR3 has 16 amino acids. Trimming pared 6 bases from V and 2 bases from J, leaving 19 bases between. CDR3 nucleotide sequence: TGCGCCAGCAGTCTCTCTCCTCTCCCGGGAAACACTGAAGCTTTCTTT. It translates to CASSLSPLPGNTEAFF.

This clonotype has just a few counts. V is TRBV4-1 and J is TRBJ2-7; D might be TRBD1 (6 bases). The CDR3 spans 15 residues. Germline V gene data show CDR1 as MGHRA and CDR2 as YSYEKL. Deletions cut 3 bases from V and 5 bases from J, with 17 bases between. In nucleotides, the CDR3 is TGCGCCAGCAGCCAGGACCAGGGGATACGCGACGAGCAGTACTTC. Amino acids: CASSQDQGIRDEQYF.

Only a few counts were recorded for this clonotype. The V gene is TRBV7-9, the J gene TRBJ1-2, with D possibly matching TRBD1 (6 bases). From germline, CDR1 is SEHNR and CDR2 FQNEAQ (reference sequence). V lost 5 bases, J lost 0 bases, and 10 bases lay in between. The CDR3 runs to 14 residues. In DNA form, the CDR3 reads TGTGCCAGCAGCGGAGGGGGTACTAACTATGGCTACACCTTC. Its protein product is CASSGGGTNYGYTF.

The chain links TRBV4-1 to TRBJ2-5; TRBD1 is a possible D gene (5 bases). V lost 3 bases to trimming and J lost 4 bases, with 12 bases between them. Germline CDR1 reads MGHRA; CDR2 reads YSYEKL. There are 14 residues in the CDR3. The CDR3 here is CASSQQIRGETQYF. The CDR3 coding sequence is TGCGCCAGCAGCCAGCAAATAAGGGGAGAGACCCAGTACTTC.

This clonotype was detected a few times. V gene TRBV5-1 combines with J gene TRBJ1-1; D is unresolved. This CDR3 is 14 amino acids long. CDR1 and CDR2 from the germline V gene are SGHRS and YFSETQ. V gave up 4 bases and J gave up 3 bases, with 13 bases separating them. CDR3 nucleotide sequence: TGCGCCAGCAGCCTAATTCGAACCGACACTGAAGCTTTCTTT. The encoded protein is CASSLIRTDTEAFF.

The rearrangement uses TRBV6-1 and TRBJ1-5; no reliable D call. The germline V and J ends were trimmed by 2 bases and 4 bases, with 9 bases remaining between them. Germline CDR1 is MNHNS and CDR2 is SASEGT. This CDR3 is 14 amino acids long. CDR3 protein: CASSEPMGNQPQHF. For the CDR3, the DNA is TGTGCCAGCAGTGAACCTATGGGTAATCAGCCCCAGCATTTT.

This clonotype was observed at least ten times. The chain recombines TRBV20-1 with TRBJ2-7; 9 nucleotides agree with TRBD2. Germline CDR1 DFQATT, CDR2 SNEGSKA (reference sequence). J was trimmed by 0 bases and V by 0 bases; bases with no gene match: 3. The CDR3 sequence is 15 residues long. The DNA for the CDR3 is TGCAGTGCTAGAGATCCGACTAGCGGCTCCTACGAGCAGTACTTC. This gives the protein CSARDPTSGSYEQYF.

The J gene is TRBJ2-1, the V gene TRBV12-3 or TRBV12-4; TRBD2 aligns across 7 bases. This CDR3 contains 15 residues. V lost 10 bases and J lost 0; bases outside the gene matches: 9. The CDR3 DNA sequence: TGTGCCACCCGACCCGGGGGGAGCTCCTACAATGAGCAGTTCTTC. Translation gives CATRPGGSSYNEQFF.

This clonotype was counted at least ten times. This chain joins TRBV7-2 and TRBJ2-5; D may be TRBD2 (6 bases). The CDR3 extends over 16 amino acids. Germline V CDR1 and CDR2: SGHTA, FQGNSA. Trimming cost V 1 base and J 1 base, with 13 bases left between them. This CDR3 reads CASSLGPGGTQETQYF. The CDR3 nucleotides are TGTGCCAGCAGCTTAGGTCCCGGCGGGACCCAAGAGACCCAGTACTTC.